This TCR beta chain was sequenced during a study of cytomegalovirus exposure and HLA in healthy donors. Study-level background: Early released data comprised some 85 million unique TCRs from HLA-typed donors.

Germline V lookup: CDR1 SGHNT, CDR2 YYREEE (reference sequence). V was trimmed by 5 bases and J by 0 bases, leaving 6 bases between them. The CDR3 contains 14 residues. 60 Vbeta and 13 Jbeta primers were used in PCR. Here immunoSEQ multiplex PCR was the method, and the copy in TCRdb shows in-frame clones only, minus some. The data contain 85,000 to 120,000 clones, roughly 80% of them singletons. This clonotype originated in a man between 50 and 59 years old in good health and CMV-seronegative. The chain carries TRBV5-4 and TRBJ2-6; D is uncertain. Sequences were obtained from PBMCs. CDR3 nucleotides: TGTGCCAGCAGACACAGCTCTGGGGCCAACGTCCTGACTTTC. This gives the protein CASRHSSGANVLTF.